This T cell receptor beta chain was recorded in a study of cytomegalovirus exposure and HLA in healthy donors. Concerning this clone: The antigen remains undetermined.

Germline CDR1 is LNHDA and CDR2 is SQIVND (reference sequence). Trimming took 2 bases from V and 3 from J, leaving 10 bases between them. CDR3 length equals 14 residues. Findings of the study overall: Roughly uniform depth of sequencing across donors was assumed in presence/absence analyses.

Use of 60 Vbeta and 13 Jbeta primers characterized the PCR. Libraries were prepared by immunoSEQ multiplex PCR; TCRdb keeps only in-frame clonotypes and omits some of them. This sample has around 150,000 clones; roughly 85% occur once, and the top ten carry roughly 10%. Sequenced material: PBMCs. The sequence was collected from a man aged 18 to 29 in good health and CMV-seropositive. The chain is built from TRBV19 and TRBJ2-5, with D perhaps matching TRBD1 (6 bases). Here the CDR3 reads CASSINPGEETQYF. In DNA form, the CDR3 reads TGTGCCAGTAGTATAAACCCAGGGGAAGAGACCCAGTACTTC.